Listed below are T cell receptor beta chains from one sample, sequenced in a study of PD-L1 blockade in urothelial cancer. TCRdb keeps only in-frame clones here, not all; method: immunoSEQ multiplex PCR. The sample records some 120,000 clones, around nine tenths being singletons. This material consisted of PBMCs, taken around atezolizumab (anti-PD-L1) treatment. All receptors derive from a man aged 55-75 years with urothelial cancer. Each CDR3 is given with its conserved first and last residue. A D gene is named only where the DNA matches it firmly. Not every row has a clone size; where given, it reads once, few, many or a size class.

j_call clone_size d_call v_call cdr3_aa cdr3_nt
TRBJ1-3 . . TRBV5-1 CASSTDRSSGNTIYF TGCGCCAGCAGCACCGACAGGAGCTCTGGAAACACCATATATTTT
TRBJ1-3 . . TRBV10-3 CAISEAPRGASGNTIYF TGTGCCATCAGTGAGGCTCCCCGGGGGGCCTCTGGAAACACCATATATTTT
TRBJ1-4 few TRBD1 TRBV5-6 CASSRGTGGKNEKLFF TGTGCCAGCAGCCGCGGCACAGGGGGGAAAAATGAAAAACTGTTTTTT
TRBJ1-5 . . TRBV19 CASSVRSNQPQHF TGTGCCAGTAGTGTGCGTTCCAATCAGCCCCAGCATTTT
TRBJ2-2 . TRBD1 TRBV4-3 CASSRSQGATGELFF TGCGCCAGCAGCCGATCACAGGGGGCCACCGGGGAGCTGTTTTTT
TRBJ2-2 . TRBD1 TRBV7-9 CAGETGSSGELFF TGTGCCGGGGAGACAGGGTCAAGCGGGGAGCTGTTTTTT
TRBJ2-4 once TRBD2 TRBV6-5 CASSYLTSGRENIQYF TGTGCCAGCAGTTACCTGACTAGCGGGAGGGAAAACATTCAGTACTTC
TRBJ2-1 . TRBD1 TRBV11-3 CASSLGTGVGNEQFF TGTGCCAGCAGCTTAGGGACAGGGGTCGGCAATGAGCAGTTCTTC
TRBJ1-4 . TRBD1 TRBV13 CASSFSGTGLEKLFF TGTGCCAGCAGCTTTTCCGGGACAGGGCTCGAAAAACTGTTTTTT
TRBJ2-2 . TRBD1 TRBV7-9 CASTWGQGAGELFF TGTGCCAGCACGTGGGGGCAGGGGGCCGGGGAGCTGTTTTTT
TRBJ1-3 . . TRBV9 CASSLGWGGQAAGNTIYF TGTGCCAGCAGCCTAGGCTGGGGGGGTCAGGCGGCTGGAAACACCATATATTTT
TRBJ2-3 . TRBD2 TRBV4-3 CASSPLGLAGGLTDTQYF TGCGCCAGCAGCCCTTTAGGACTAGCGGGGGGGCTTACAGATACGCAGTATTTT
TRBJ1-2 . TRBD1 TRBV19 CASSTPDRVNGYTF TGTGCCAGTAGTACACCGGACAGGGTTAATGGCTACACCTTC
TRBJ2-2 . TRBD2 TRBV28 CASKLADNTGELFF TGTGCCAGCAAGCTAGCGGATAACACCGGGGAGCTGTTTTTT
TRBJ2-2 . . TRBV19 CASSPRQITGELFF TGTGCCAGTAGTCCCCGACAGATCACCGGGGAGCTGTTTTTT
TRBJ1-2 . . TRBV28 CASSLPGSNYGYTF TGTGCCAGCAGTTTACCAGGATCCAACTATGGCTACACCTTC
TRBJ2-1 . TRBD1 TRBV5-1 CASRLGTDLSYNEQFF TGCGCCAGCAGATTAGGGACAGACCTTTCCTACAATGAGCAGTTCTTC
TRBJ1-2 . . TRBV5-6 CASSLPGFGYTF TGTGCCAGCAGCTTGCCGGGGTTTGGCTACACCTTC
TRBJ2-2 . TRBD2 TRBV4-1 CASSLLSGLAGGPGELFF TGCGCCAGCAGCCTCCTCAGCGGACTAGCGGGGGGGCCCGGGGAGCTGTTTTTT
TRBJ1-1 . TRBD1 TRBV5-1 CASGTGSLFTEAFF TGCGCCAGCGGGACAGGGTCTTTATTCACTGAAGCTTTCTTT